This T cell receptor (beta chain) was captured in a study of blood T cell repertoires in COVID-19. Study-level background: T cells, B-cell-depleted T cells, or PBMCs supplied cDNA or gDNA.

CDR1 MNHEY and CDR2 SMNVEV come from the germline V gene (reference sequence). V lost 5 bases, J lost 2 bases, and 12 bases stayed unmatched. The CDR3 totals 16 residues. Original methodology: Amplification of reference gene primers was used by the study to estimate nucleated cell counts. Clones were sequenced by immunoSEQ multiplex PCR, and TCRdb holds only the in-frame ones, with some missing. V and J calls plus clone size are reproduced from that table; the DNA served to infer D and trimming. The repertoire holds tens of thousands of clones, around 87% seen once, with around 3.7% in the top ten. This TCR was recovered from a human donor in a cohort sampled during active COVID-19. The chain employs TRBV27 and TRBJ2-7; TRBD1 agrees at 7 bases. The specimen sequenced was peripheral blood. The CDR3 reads CASSLSGQVLAYEQYF. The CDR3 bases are TGTGCCAGCAGTCTCTCAGGACAGGTGTTAGCCTACGAGCAGTACTTC.